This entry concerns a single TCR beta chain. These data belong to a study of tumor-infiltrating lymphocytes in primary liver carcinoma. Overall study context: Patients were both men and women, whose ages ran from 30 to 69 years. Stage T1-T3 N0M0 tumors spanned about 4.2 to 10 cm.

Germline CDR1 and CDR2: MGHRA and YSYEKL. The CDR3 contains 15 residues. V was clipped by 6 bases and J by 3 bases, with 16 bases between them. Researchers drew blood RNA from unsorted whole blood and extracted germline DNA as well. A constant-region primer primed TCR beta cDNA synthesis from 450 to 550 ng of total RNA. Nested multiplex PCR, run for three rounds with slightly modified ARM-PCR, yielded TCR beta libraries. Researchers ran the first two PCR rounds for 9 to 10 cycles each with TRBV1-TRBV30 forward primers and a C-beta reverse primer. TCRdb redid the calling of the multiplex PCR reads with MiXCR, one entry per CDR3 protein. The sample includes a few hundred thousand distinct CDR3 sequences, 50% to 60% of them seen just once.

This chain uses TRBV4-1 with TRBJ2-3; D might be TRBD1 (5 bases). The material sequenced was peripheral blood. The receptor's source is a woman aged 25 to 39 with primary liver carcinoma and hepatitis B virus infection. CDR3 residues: CASSTGHPGTDTQYF. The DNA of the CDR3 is TGCGCCAGCAGTACTGGACACCCCGGGACAGATACGCAGTATTTT.